This record concerns one T cell receptor (beta chain) sequence. Its antigen is not known. Germline CDR1 and CDR2: MNHEY and SVGAGI. The CDR3 runs 16 residues. V was trimmed by 4 bases and J by 0 bases, leaving 15 bases between them. Assaying covered about 10^5 TCR templates per sample. Generated by immunoSEQ multiplex PCR, the TCRdb table keeps only in-frame clones and is missing some. This table has roughly 92,000 clones, 85% to 95% appearing once. This entry belongs to a study of siplizumab effects on memory and regulatory T cells. Whole-study findings and limits: There appeared to be greater diversity in naive T cells than in memory cells, and naive T cells seemed major contributors to the alloresponse.

What was sequenced was non-Treg CD4+ T cells sorted from blood. The sequence came from a human donor in good health. The chain links TRBV6-5 to TRBJ1-1, with D perhaps TRBD1 (6 bases). In DNA form, the CDR3 reads TGTGCCAGCAGTTGGCGGACAGTTAACATGAACACTGAAGCTTTCTTT. Residues: CASSWRTVNMNTEAFF.